A selection of T cell receptor beta chains follows, all from one sample in a study of glioma-infiltrating T cells. TCRdb redid the calling of the multiplex PCR reads with MiXCR, one entry per CDR3 protein. The sample lists fewer than 500,000 distinct CDR3 sequences; around 38% were seen once. Sequenced material: glioma tissue, nonneoplastic brain tissue, or PBMCs (not recorded which). These receptors came from a human donor with low-grade glioma or glioblastoma, undergoing nonglioma brain surgery, or in good health (not recorded which). The CDR3 runs from the conserved cysteine through the conserved F or W. Each record gives: V gene, J gene, CDR3 protein.

>TRBV7-3|TRBJ2-7
CASSLMATGGYEQYF
>TRBV28|TRBJ2-7
CASSFLREQYF
>TRBV29-1|TRBJ1-3
CSVARGSGNTIYF
>TRBV6-1|TRBJ2-7
CASRMGVGVYEQYF
>TRBV6-2/TRBV6-3|TRBJ2-7
CASRRPGTGSYEQYF
>TRBV28|TRBJ2-5
CASSQQPGQRVSQETQYF
>TRBV7-6|TRBJ2-1
CASSYKYSEQFF
>TRBV29-1|TRBJ2-5
CSVEVGGGETQYF
>TRBV20-1|TRBJ2-7
CSARVSGTIFSYEQYF
>TRBV7-9|TRBJ1-5
CASSFSQNSQHF
>TRBV19|TRBJ2-2
CASSILGAAGELFF
>TRBV19|TRBJ2-7
CASSISGQGAYEQYF
>TRBV7-2|TRBJ2-3
CASTRGRPRTDTQYF
>TRBV7-9|TRBJ1-5
CASSTGQGIQPQHF